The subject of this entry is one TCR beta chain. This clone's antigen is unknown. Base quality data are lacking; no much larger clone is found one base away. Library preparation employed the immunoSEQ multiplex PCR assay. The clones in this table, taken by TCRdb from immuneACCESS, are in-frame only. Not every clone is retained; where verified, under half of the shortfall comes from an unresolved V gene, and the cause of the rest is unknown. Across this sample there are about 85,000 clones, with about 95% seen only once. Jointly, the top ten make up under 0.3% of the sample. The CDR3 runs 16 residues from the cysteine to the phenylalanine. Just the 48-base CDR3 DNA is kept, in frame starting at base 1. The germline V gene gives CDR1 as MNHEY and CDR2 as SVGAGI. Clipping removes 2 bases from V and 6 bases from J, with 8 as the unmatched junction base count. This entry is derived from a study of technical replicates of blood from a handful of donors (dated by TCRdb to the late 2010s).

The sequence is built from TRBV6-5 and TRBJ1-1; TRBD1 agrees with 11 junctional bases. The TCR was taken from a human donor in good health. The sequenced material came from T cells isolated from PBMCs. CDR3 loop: CASSYRRTGGGSEAFF. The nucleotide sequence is TGTGCCAGCAGTTACCGCCGGACAGGGGGCGGATCTGAAGCTTTCTTT.